This entry is about one T cell receptor beta chain. Its specific antigen is unknown. No quality values exist for individual bases; no much larger clone is one base distant. This record belongs to a study of CD8 T cells in Susac syndrome (dated by TCRdb to about 2019). Regarding the complete study: The study used repertoire sequencing to test whether antigen drove CD8+ T cell activation and differentiation in Susac syndrome. Overall study results and their limits: The TCR sequencing and HLA analysis was acknowledged to have included a relatively small number of individuals.

RNA was extracted using the RNeasy kit, and roughly 0.5 to 1 microgram was reverse transcribed with random hexamers. The immunoSEQ multiplex PCR assay, which covers 54 Vbeta and 13 Jbeta segments, was used to amplify TCR beta CDR3 regions. Bias from PCR amplification was corrected by using a synthetic template baseline for primer optimization and for computational correction. On the study's bioinformatics: Reads were annotated to V, D and J genes per IMGT and analyzed with immunoSEQ Analyzer, keeping only productive sequences. To calculate clonality, Shannon entropy was normalized by log2 of the number of productive unique sequences and then subtracted from one. For each patient and control, public and private clones were evaluated among the 100 most prevalent clones. A clone was defined as Susac-specific if it was absent from the healthy and MS cohorts, from some 1,100 published viral clones and from other ImmuneACCESS disease sequences. The public reads were reanalyzed by TCRdb: fastp trimming at Q25, MiXCR alignment, in-frame beta chains only. Records with the same CDR3 protein are collapsed into one entry carrying the most frequent genes and DNA. These V and J calls are TCRdb output, not the study's own analysis. The sample table records fewer than 200,000 distinct CDR3 sequences; roughly 92% of these occur just once. The ten most abundant clones make up approximately 0.1% of the sample.

The CDR3 numbers 14 residues from cysteine through phenylalanine. Of all the DNA, just the CDR3 is kept, 42 bases in frame from base 1. From the germline V gene, CDR1 is MGHRA and CDR2 is YSYEKL. Trimming takes 4 bases from V and 2 bases from J, and the germline ends sit 12 bases apart. High-throughput TCR beta sequencing profiled peripheral blood CD8+ and CD4+ T cells from healthy donors, Susac syndrome patients and multiple sclerosis patients. Healthy donors were age- and sex-matched controls. Bulk CD8+ and CD4+ T cells were purified magnetically by negative isolation, whereas CD8+ TEMRA cells were enriched by FACS. Blood was drawn into EDTA tubes, processed within 24 hours, and PBMCs were isolated by density gradient centrifugation. PBMCs intended for TCR sequencing were frozen in liquid nitrogen and were later thawed in a 37 degrees C water bath. The sorted or isolated CD4+, CD8+ and CD8+ TEMRA cells had a purity of 90% or higher.

The sequenced sample was CD4+ T cells from PBMCs. Recombination joined TRBV4-1 with TRBJ2-7; the D gene is perhaps TRBD1, on 6 matching bases. The clonotype originates from a human donor in good health. The CDR3 protein: CASSPRGGTYEQYF. In nucleotides, the sequence is TGCGCCAGCAGCCCCAGGGGCGGCACCTACGAGCAGTACTTC.